The 20 T cell receptor beta chains below come from one sample, sequenced in a study of cytomegalovirus exposure and HLA in healthy donors. Researchers ran the PCR with 60 Vbeta and 13 Jbeta primers. Here immunoSEQ multiplex PCR was the method, and the copy in TCRdb shows in-frame clones only, minus some. Of under 200,000 clones listed, roughly 70% were seen once; the top ten hold 2.5% to 3.5%. The sample taken for sequencing was PBMCs. Receptors originate from a woman in her thirties or forties in good health and CMV-seropositive.

About this clone: Germline and junction disagree at one end, which may indicate a read error. The rearrangement joins TRBV10-3 to TRBJ1-5, with TRBD1 identical over 12 bases. Germline values: CDR1 ENHRY, CDR2 SYGVKD. CDR3 length: 13 amino acids. In nucleotides, the CDR3 is TGTGCCACCAGAGGGACAGGGGGCGAGCCCCAGAATTTT. Translating it yields CATRGTGGEPQNF.

The chain recombines TRBV6-5 with TRBJ1-1, with D uncertain. This CDR3 has 12 amino acids. Germline V gene sequence: CDR1 MNHEY, CDR2 SVGAGI. The V and J ends lost 4 bases and 8 bases respectively, with 11 bases between them. Here the CDR3 DNA reads TGTGCCAGCAGTTCGACGGGGAGGGAAGCTTTCTTT. This gives the protein CASSSTGREAFF.

A word on this clone: Other DNA sequences in the same sample also yield this CDR3. The chain is built from TRBV15 and TRBJ1-2, with a weak D call TRBD1 (6 bases). Germline CDR1 and CDR2: LNHNV and YYDKDF (reference sequence). V was shortened by 4 bases and J by 4 bases, with 10 bases between the two germline ends. The CDR3 spans 13 residues. The chain's CDR3 is CATSNRAGYGYTF. The CDR3 DNA is TGTGCCACCAGCAACAGGGCAGGCTATGGCTACACCTTC.

This clone has more than one count but fewer than ten. This sequence joins TRBV6-5 and TRBJ1-1; D uncertain. Trimming pared 6 bases from V and 4 bases from J, leaving 12 bases between. CDR1 and CDR2 (germline): MNHEY, SVGAGI. This CDR3 has 13 residues. The CDR3, as DNA: TGTGCCAGCAGCCAAACCTCGGTCACTGAAGCTTTCTTT. As protein: CASSQTSVTEAFF.

The J gene is TRBJ1-1, the V gene TRBV5-5; D is possibly TRBD1 (5 bases). Germline V lookup: CDR1 SGHKS, CDR2 YYEKEE (reference sequence). The CDR3 contains 13 residues. The germline V and J ends were trimmed by 4 bases and 1 base, with 8 bases remaining between them. CDR3 in DNA: TGTGCCAGCAGCCTACAGGAGAACACTGAAGCTTTCTTT. Translating gives CASSLQENTEAFF.

This chain joins TRBV9 and TRBJ2-1; TRBD2 matches at 7 bases. The CDR3 is 16 residues long. V gave up 0 bases and J gave up 2 bases; unmatched junction bases: 5. Germline values: CDR1 SGDLS, CDR2 YYNGEE. The CDR3, as DNA: TGTGCCAGCAGCGTAGCCCTGGGACTACCCTACAATGAGCAGTTCTTC. Translated, it gives CASSVALGLPYNEQFF. The full variable domain, its missing parts supplied by reference TRBV9 and TRBJ2-1, is DSGVTQTPKHLITATGQRVTLRCSPRSGDLSVYWYQQSLDQGLQFLIQYYNGEERAKGNILERFSAQQFPDLHSELNLSSLELGDSALYFCASSVALGLPYNEQFFGPGTRLTVL.

The rearrangement joins TRBV2 to TRBJ2-3; 7 bases align to TRBD2. The CDR3 extends over 14 amino acids. V lost 7 bases and J lost 0; bases outside the gene matches: 4. The V gene's germline CDR1 is SNHLY and CDR2 FYNNEI. DNA of the CDR3: TGTGCCAGCAACCCGACTAGCAGCACAGATACGCAGTATTTT. Amino acid sequence: CASNPTSSTDTQYF.

The chain recombines TRBV6-5 with TRBJ2-7, with D possibly TRBD1 on 6 matching bases. The V gene's germline CDR1 is MNHEY and CDR2 SVGAGI. CDR3 length: 14 residues. Trimming cost V 6 bases and J 4 bases, with 16 bases left between them. The CDR3 coding sequence is TGTGCCAGCAGCAAACGACAGGTCAGTTACGAGCAGTACTTC. Encoded protein: CASSKRQVSYEQYF.

This clone occurred a few times. The V call is TRBV19, the J call TRBJ1-1; a weak D match, TRBD1 (5 bases). CDR3 size: 15 residues. Trimming took 0 bases from V and 1 from J, leaving 9 bases between them. Per the germline V gene, CDR1 is LNHDA and CDR2 is SQIVND (reference sequence). The CDR3 loop reads CASSIEGGKNTEAFF. CDR3 nucleotide sequence: TGTGCCAGTAGTATAGAGGGGGGGAAGAACACTGAAGCTTTCTTT. The full variable domain, in which reference TRBV19 and TRBJ1-1 provide the parts outside the CDR3, is DGGITQSPKYLFRKEGQNVTLSCEQNLNHDAMYWYRQDPGQGLRLIYYSQIVNDFQKGDIAEGYSVSREKKESFPLTVTSAQKNPTAFYLCASSIEGGKNTEAFFGQGTRLTVV.

V is TRBV27 and J is TRBJ1-2; TRBD1 might be the D (5 bases). CDR3 length equals 13 residues. CDR1 and CDR2 from the germline V gene are MNHEY and SMNVEV (reference sequence). V was clipped by 5 bases and J by 8 bases, with 15 bases between them. CDR3 DNA: TGTGCCAGCAGTCACGGGGGGTACCAAGGCTACACCTTC. Translation: CASSHGGYQGYTF.

The chain combines TRBV2 with TRBJ2-5; no reliable D call. Germline loops: CDR1 SNHLY, CDR2 FYNNEI. The CDR3 is made up of 13 amino acids. Trimming left V 4 bases short and J 5 bases short, with 11 bases between. The CDR3 DNA is TGTGCCAGCAGTGGTTCGCGAGTGGAGACCCAGTACTTC. This sequence encodes CASSGSRVETQYF.

The V and J genes are TRBV15 and TRBJ1-3; a weak D match, TRBD1 (5 bases). Germline CDR1 reads LNHNV; CDR2 reads YYDKDF (reference sequence). This CDR3 region has 16 residues. V lost 4 bases, J lost 0 bases, and 13 bases lay in between. CDR3 in DNA: TGTGCCACCAGCACCCGGACACCCATCTCTGGAAACACCATATATTTT. It translates to CATSTRTPISGNTIYF.

This chain links TRBV7-2 with TRBJ1-1; possible D gene TRBD1, 6 bases. CDR1 and CDR2 (germline): SGHTA, FQGNSA. The CDR3 loop spans 15 amino acids. Trimming took 2 bases from V and 5 from J, leaving 15 bases between them. The DNA for the CDR3 is TGTGCCAGCAGCTTACTTACAGGGCAGTTTACTGAAGCTTTCTTT. Translating gives CASSLLTGQFTEAFF.

This clone occurred once. The chain recombines TRBV5-4 with TRBJ1-1; D perhaps matches TRBD1 (6 bases). Germline assignment: CDR1 SGHNT and CDR2 YYREEE (reference sequence). This CDR3 has 14 residues. With 0 bases removed from V and 9 bases from J, the gap between germline ends came to 15 bases. The CDR3 DNA reads TGTGCCAGCAGCTTGGGGGCTCGGGACATAAAAGCTTTCTTT. Its protein is CASSLGARDIKAFF.

This clone showed up just a few times. The J gene is TRBJ1-4, the V gene TRBV25-1; D remains unclear. Trimming removed 3 bases from V and 8 bases from J, with 16 bases in between. This CDR3 is built from 15 residues. Germline V gene sequence: CDR1 MGHDK, CDR2 SYGVNS. The CDR3 sequence: CASSDLKGGFEKLFF. The CDR3 coding sequence is TGTGCCAGCAGTGATCTGAAAGGAGGTTTCGAAAAACTGTTTTTT. Together with reference TRBV25-1 and TRBJ1-4, the CDR3 gives the full variable domain: EADIYQTPRYLVIGTGKKITLECSQTMGHDKMYWYQQDPGMELHLIHYSYGVNSTEKGDLSSESTVSRIRTEHFPLTLESARPSHTSQYLCASSDLKGGFEKLFFGSGTQLSVL.

Turning to this clone: One end of the junction varies from germline; a read error may be responsible. The chain joins TRBV5-1 to TRBJ1-5; 8 bases fit TRBD1. Per germline, CDR1 SGHRS and CDR2 YFSETQ. The CDR3 covers 15 residues. The CDR3 DNA follows: TGCGCCAGCAGCTCCGGACAGGGAAACAATCAGCCCCAGAATTTT. Protein sequence: CASSSGQGNNQPQNF.

The rearrangement links TRBV11-2 to TRBJ2-2; TRBD1 agrees at 9 bases. Per the germline V gene, CDR1 is SGHAT and CDR2 is FQNNGV. There are 16 residues in the CDR3. J was trimmed by 5 bases and V by 4 bases; bases with no gene match: 8. The DNA of the CDR3 is TGTGCCAGCAGCTCGCACCTCGGACAGGGGACCGGGGAGCTGTTTTTT. Translating it yields CASSSHLGQGTGELFF.

The V gene is TRBV5-1, the J gene TRBJ1-1; no firm D call. Trimming took 0 bases from V and 0 from J, leaving 12 bases between them. This CDR3 is 16 amino acids long. CDR1 is SGHRS, CDR2 YFSETQ, per germline. CDR3 DNA sequence: TGCGCCAGCAGCTTGGTAGGCGGTATAATGAACACTGAAGCTTTCTTT. This translates into CASSLVGGIMNTEAFF.

The DNA of the CDR3 is TGCGCCAGCAGCTTGGGACAGGGGCCTGGCTCACCCCTCCACTTT. Residues: CASSLGQGPGSPLHF. The chain links TRBV5-1 to TRBJ1-6, with 8 bases matching TRBD1. The CDR3 spans 15 residues. The J segment lost 10 bases and the V segment lost 0 bases, leaving 6 bases of the junction unmatched. The germline CDR1 and CDR2 sequences are SGHRS and YFSETQ.

The rearrangement joins TRBV28 to TRBJ1-2, with 10 bases fitting TRBD1. CDR1 and CDR2 (germline): MDHEN, SYDVKM. The CDR3 is made up of 16 amino acids. The V segment lost 6 bases and the J segment 4 bases; nucleotides outside the gene matches: 11. The CDR3 protein is CASRDRGAGRSYGYTF. Here the CDR3 DNA reads TGTGCCAGCAGGGACAGGGGGGCAGGCCGGAGCTATGGCTACACCTTC.